These T cell receptor beta chains were read from a single sample in a study of blood T cell repertoires in COVID-19. Repertoires were generated with immunoSEQ multiplex PCR, while TCRdb's copy carries only in-frame clones and drops some. The sample contains fewer than 250,000 clones, around nine tenths of which appear only once. Sequenced material: peripheral blood. All receptors come from a man aged 35 to 55 with acute or convalescent COVID-19. CDR3s include the opening cysteine and the closing phenylalanine or tryptophan. A D gene is named only where the DNA matches it firmly. Only some rows state a clone size, as once, few, many or a class for expanded clones.

>TRBD2|TRBV3-1/TRBV3-2|NA|TRBJ2-3
TGTGCCAGCAGCCAAGATCAATCCAGCGGGAAAACAGATACGCAGTATTTT
CASSQDQSSGKTDTQYF
>NA|TRBV18|once|TRBJ1-5
TGTGCCAGCTCACCGGAGACAGCAGATCAGCCCCAGCATTTT
CASSPETADQPQHF
>TRBD2|TRBV28|NA|TRBJ2-2
TGTGCCAGCAGTTTCTGGACTAGCGGGAACACCGGGGAGCTGTTTTTT
CASSFWTSGNTGELFF
>TRBD1|TRBV14|NA|TRBJ1-1
TGTGCCAGCAGCCAAGCCCGGACAGGCGACCTATTAGGCACTGAAGCTTTCTTT
CASSQARTGDLLGTEAFF
>NA|TRBV6-5|NA|TRBJ2-7
TGTGCCAGCAGGGGGAGGACTACGGTCGACGAGCAGTACTTC
CASRGRTTVDEQYF
>TRBD2|TRBV5-4|few|TRBJ2-3
TGTGCCAGCAGCCCCTCCGGACTAGCGTCGTACACAGATACGCAGTATTTT
CASSPSGLASYTDTQYF
>NA|TRBV27|NA|TRBJ2-1
TGTGCCAGCAGTTTTAAGTTGGACTATTACAATGAGCAGTTCTTC
CASSFKLDYYNEQFF
>TRBD2|TRBV7-9|NA|TRBJ2-3
TGTGCCAGCAGACCGGGACTAGCGGGGTTTAGCACAGATACGCAGTATTTT
CASRPGLAGFSTDTQYF
>NA|TRBV18|NA|TRBJ1-6
TGTGCCAGCTCACCAGGGCGCGTCAGGCGAGGGTCACCCCTCCACTTT
CASSPGRVRRGSPLHF
>NA|TRBV6-5|once|TRBJ2-7
TGTGCCAGCAGTCGCCTCCTAGCGCCCAACTACGAGCAGTACTTC
CASSRLLAPNYEQYF
>TRBD1|TRBV14|few|TRBJ1-1
TGTGCCAGCAGTCCCGGGACAGGGAACACTGAAGCTTTCTTT
CASSPGTGNTEAFF
>TRBD1|TRBV19|NA|TRBJ1-2
TGTGCCAGTAGTATCGGACAGGAATCCACCTTC
CASSIGQESTF
>TRBD1|TRBV3-1/TRBV3-2|NA|TRBJ1-2
TGTGCCAGCAGCCAGGTTACAGGGGGGGTGGACTATGGCTACACCTTC
CASSQVTGGVDYGYTF
>TRBD1|TRBV11-2|NA|TRBJ2-6
TGTGCCAGCAGCGGTGGGGGACAGGCCTCTGGGGCCAACGTCCTGACTTTC
CASSGGGQASGANVLTF
>NA|TRBV21-1|once|TRBJ1-5
TGTGCCAGCAACGGAGTGGAACCGGGACACGAAGTACTCAATCAGCCCCAGCATTTT
CASNGVEPGHEVLNQPQHF
>NA|TRBV4-1|NA|TRBJ2-3
TGCGCCAGCAGCCCGGCCTTGGCCCTGGAGGCAGATACGCAGTATTTT
CASSPALALEADTQYF
>NA|TRBV5-4|few|TRBJ1-2
TGTGCCAGCAGCCCCGACAGGCGGGATGGCTACACCTTC
CASSPDRRDGYTF
>NA|TRBV10-3|NA|TRBJ1-1
TGTGCCATCAGTGCCGTGGGGGGGAGGATGAACACTGAAGCTTTCTTT
CAISAVGGRMNTEAFF
>NA|TRBV7-3|NA|TRBJ2-7
TGTGCCAGCAGCCCCGAGGGGGGGACCTACGAGCAGTACTTC
CASSPEGGTYEQYF
>NA|TRBV27|NA|TRBJ2-6
TGTGCCAGCGGACGATACAGAGACTACTCTGGGGCCAACGTCCTGACTTTC
CASGRYRDYSGANVLTF
>NA|TRBV6-1|NA|TRBJ1-3
TGTGCCAGCAGTGAAGGACACTCTGGAAACACCATATATTTT
CASSEGHSGNTIYF
>TRBD1|TRBV18|NA|TRBJ1-5
TGTGCCAGCTCACCTCTCGGGACAGGGAATGTTATTAGCAATCAGCCCCAGCATTTT
CASSPLGTGNVISNQPQHF
>TRBD1|TRBV27|NA|TRBJ2-3
TGTGCCAGCAGTTCCGGGACAGAACGGGCCGATACGCAGTATTTT
CASSSGTERADTQYF
>TRBD1|TRBV10-2|once|TRBJ2-7
TGCGCCAGCAGTGATTGGACAGGGGCCTACGAGCAGTACTTC
CASSDWTGAYEQYF
>TRBD1|TRBV10-1|once|TRBJ1-6
TGCGCCAGCAGTACACAGGGGGATTCACCCCTCCACTTT
CASSTQGDSPLHF
>NA|TRBV6-4|NA|TRBJ2-2
TGTGCCAGCAGTGGGACAGCCACCGGGGAGCTGTTTTTT
CASSGTATGELFF
>NA|TRBV4-3|NA|TRBJ2-7
TGCGCCAGCAGCCCCTGGAGTGGAGGGAACCCCTCCTACGAGCAGTACTTC
CASSPWSGGNPSYEQYF
>NA|TRBV3-1/TRBV3-2|NA|TRBJ1-1
TGTGCCAGCAGCCAAGACAGGGGTGGCACTGAAGCTTTCTTT
CASSQDRGGTEAFF
>TRBD1|TRBV9|NA|TRBJ2-1
TGTGCCAGCAGCGCCCTGGACAGGGACAATGGGCAGTTCTTC
CASSALDRDNGQFF
>TRBD2|TRBV6-6|NA|TRBJ2-3
TGTGCCAGCAGACGAGGACTAGCGGGAGGGGCAGATACGCAGTATTTT
CASRRGLAGGADTQYF
>NA|TRBV11-2|NA|TRBJ2-5
TGTGCCAGCAGCTTAGAAGGGTCAGGGGAGACCCAGTACTTC
CASSLEGSGETQYF
>NA|TRBV11-3|NA|TRBJ2-2
TGTGCCAGCAGCGGGGGCGACGGGGAGCTGTTTTTT
CASSGGDGELFF
>NA|TRBV19|NA|TRBJ2-7
TGTGCCAGTAGTTCACCGGGACAAACGACCTACGAGCAGTACTTC
CASSSPGQTTYEQYF
>NA|TRBV10-3|few|TRBJ1-5
TGTGCCATCAGTGCGGGGGATCAGCCCCAGCATTTT
CAISAGDQPQHF
>TRBD2|TRBV6-5|NA|TRBJ2-1
TGTGCCAGCCGCGGGCAGGGAGGGAAGAATGAGCAGTTCTTC
CASRGQGGKNEQFF
>TRBD2|TRBV11-2|NA|TRBJ2-1
TGTGCCAGCAGCATTGGGACTAGCGGGAGAATGGATGAGCAGTTCTTC
CASSIGTSGRMDEQFF
>TRBD1|TRBV7-9|NA|TRBJ1-3
TGTGCCAGCAGCGCCGGGACAGGGACATGGAACTCTGGAAACACCATATATTTT
CASSAGTGTWNSGNTIYF
>TRBD1|TRBV5-4|NA|TRBJ1-4
TGTGCCAGCAGCTCGAAAAGGACAGGGGGGGGCCCAACTAATGAAAAACTGTTTTTT
CASSSKRTGGGPTNEKLFF
>NA|TRBV2|NA|TRBJ2-7
TGTGCCAGCATCGGTCAAACCTACGAGCAGTACTTC
CASIGQTYEQYF
>TRBD1|TRBV5-1|NA|TRBJ1-2
TGCGCCAGCAGCGTAACAGGGGGCCGGGGCTACACCTTC
CASSVTGGRGYTF
>NA|TRBV5-6|NA|TRBJ1-1
TGTGCCAGCAGCCCATACCACCGGGGCACTGAAGCTTTCTTT
CASSPYHRGTEAFF
>TRBD1|TRBV6-5|NA|TRBJ1-6
TGTGCCAGCAGTCCACCGGGACAGGGACTCCACTTT
CASSPPGQGLHF
>TRBD1|TRBV28|NA|TRBJ2-2
TGTGCCAGCTCTAAGGGACAGCGCACCGGGGAGCTGTTTTTT
CASSKGQRTGELFF
>NA|TRBV2|NA|TRBJ2-5
TGTGCCAGCAGTGATCAGAGGGGCAGCGGGGAGACCCAGTACTTC
CASSDQRGSGETQYF
>TRBD2|TRBV24-1|NA|TRBJ2-3
TGTGCCACCTCTCCGGGACTAGCCCCAGATACGCAGTATTTT
CATSPGLAPDTQYF
>NA|TRBV4-1|once|TRBJ1-6
TGCGCCAGCAGCCAAGATAGGGGGTTCCCCCTCCACTTT
CASSQDRGFPLHF
>NA|TRBV30|NA|TRBJ1-1
TGTGCCTGGAGTGTGACAGGTCACACTGAAGCTTTCTTT
CAWSVTGHTEAFF